The clone carrying this T cell receptor (beta chain) was found a few times. The antigen remains unidentified. Whole blood, unfractionated, served as the material for total RNA extraction. Looked up from germline, CDR1 is MDHEN and CDR2 is SYDVKM. The CDR3 loop spans 15 amino acids. The V and J ends lost 3 bases and 2 bases respectively, with 12 bases between them. How the authors handled the data: Samples held a median of about 94,000 TCRs, range about 20,000–690,600. MiXCR, run by TCRdb on the 5' RACE reads, gives a single entry per CDR3 protein. The V and J calls come from TCRdb's annotation, not from the publication. The sample holds approximately 110,000 distinct CDR3 sequences, roughly 19% seen once. These data come from a study of human T cells and chemical hapten exposure. Study background: Slight differences in pooled library volume were the main source of varying TCR yields across samples. Study-level results: TCRs at high frequency, those above 1 in 1000, did not change with DPC sensitization.

This sequence joins TRBV28 and TRBJ2-3; D is possibly TRBD2 (5 bases). The sequence was obtained from a human donor in good health. The CDR3: CASSLRRPTTDTQYF. DNA of the CDR3: TGTGCCAGCAGTTTGAGGAGGCCTACCACAGATACGCAGTATTTT.